These 28 T cell receptor beta chains share one sample of origin, sequenced in a study of T cells after yellow fever vaccination. MiXCR, run by TCRdb on the 5' RACE reads, gives a single entry per CDR3 protein. This table has just over 300,000 distinct CDR3 sequences, approximately 3.9% appearing once. The sample in question was PBMCs, obtained on the day of the yellow fever booster vaccination. These receptors came from a man between 18 and 29 years old who received the YFV17D yellow fever vaccine.

The chain links TRBV3-1 to TRBJ2-3, with D unresolved. Deletions cut 6 bases from V and 0 bases from J, with 10 bases between. The CDR3 extends over 14 amino acids. Germline values: CDR1 LGHDT, CDR2 YNNKEL (reference sequence). The CDR3 region is CASSRNPSTDTQYF. The CDR3 DNA reads TGTGCCAGCAGTCGCAATCCTAGCACAGATACGCAGTATTTT.

The V and J genes are TRBV14 and TRBJ1-1; D unclear. CDR3 length: 15 residues. The germline V gene encodes CDR1 SGHDN and CDR2 FVKESK. Trimming removed 4 bases at V and 3 bases at J, with 15 bases between. This CDR3 is CASSLPARTDTEAFF. The CDR3 region has the DNA TGTGCCAGCAGCCTCCCCGCCCGTACGGACACTGAAGCTTTCTTT.

In its sample, this clonotype was seen many times. The J gene is TRBJ2-1, the V gene TRBV5-1, with a tentative D call TRBD2 (6 bases). This CDR3 has 14 residues. CDR1 SGHRS and CDR2 YFSETQ come from the germline V gene. Deletions cut 3 bases from V and 10 bases from J, with 17 bases between. The CDR3 DNA reads as TGCGCCAGCAGCTGGCTAGCGATTAGGAAGGAGCAGTTCTTC. Its translation: CASSWLAIRKEQFF. Using reference TRBV5-1 and TRBJ2-1 for the parts outside the CDR3, the full variable domain is KAGVTQTPRYLIKTRGQQVTLSCSPISGHRSVSWYQQTPGQGLQFLFEYFSETQRNKGNFPGRFSGRQFSNSRSEMNVSTLELGDSALYLCASSWLAIRKEQFFGPGTRLTVL.

This clonotype was counted at least ten times. The chain links TRBV3-1 to TRBJ2-5; no reliable D call. Germline V gene sequence: CDR1 LGHDT, CDR2 YNNKEL (reference sequence). Between the trimmed V and J ends, which lost 4 bases and 7 bases, there was a span of 10 bases. This CDR3 has 12 amino acids. CDR3 sequence reads: CASSPTERTQYF. In DNA form, the CDR3 reads TGTGCCAGCAGCCCTACAGAAAGGACCCAGTACTTC.

There are a few counts of this clonotype. J is TRBJ2-5 and V is TRBV7-2, with 16 bases lining up with TRBD2. CDR1 SGHTA and CDR2 FQGNSA come from the germline V gene. V trimming: 5 bases; J trimming: 5 bases; junction bases outside the gene matches: 11. The CDR3 is made up of 18 amino acids. CDR3 coding DNA: TGTGCCAGCAGCCGTAAGGGGACTAGCGGGGGGGCCGGCGAGACCCAGTACTTC. It translates to CASSRKGTSGGAGETQYF.

This clonotype was observed many times. V is TRBV7-2 and J is TRBJ2-5; D unclear. CDR1 is SGHTA, CDR2 FQGNSA, per germline. The CDR3 is 13 amino acids. Trimming removed 3 bases at V and 2 bases at J, with 7 bases between. This CDR3 reads CASSFVTQETQYF. DNA for the CDR3: TGTGCCAGCAGCTTTGTAACACAAGAGACCCAGTACTTC.

In this sample, this clonotype turned up a few times. This chain joins TRBV7-2 and TRBJ1-2, with D tentatively TRBD1 (5 bases). V was pared by 1 base and J by 6 bases, with 12 bases between. The germline CDR1 and CDR2 sequences are SGHTA and FQGNSA. CDR3 size: 14 residues. This CDR3 is CASSLGPGVDGYTF. The DNA for the CDR3 is TGTGCCAGCAGCTTAGGACCGGGGGTGGATGGCTACACCTTC.

The rearrangement links TRBV7-2 to TRBJ1-2; D may be TRBD1 (6 bases). Germline values: CDR1 SGHTA, CDR2 FQGNSA. Trimming removed 1 base at V and 1 base at J, with 10 bases between. This CDR3 comprises 15 residues. The CDR3: CASSLGWTVNYGYTF. CDR3 DNA: TGTGCCAGCAGCTTAGGATGGACAGTTAACTATGGCTACACCTTC.

This clonotype was seen more than once but under ten times. The V and J genes are TRBV20-1 and TRBJ1-5; a weak D match, TRBD1 (5 bases). Trimming removed 6 bases from V and 6 bases from J, with 18 bases in between. Germline-derived CDR1 and CDR2 are DFQATT and SNEGSKA (reference sequence). The CDR3 is made up of 14 amino acids. CDR3 protein: CSARMGQERQPQHF. The CDR3 nucleotides read TGCAGTGCACGAATGGGGCAGGAACGTCAGCCCCAGCATTTT.

Many counts were recorded for this clonotype. V and J are TRBV5-1 and TRBJ2-7, with D perhaps TRBD1 or TRBD2 (6 bases each). Germline V lookup: CDR1 SGHRS, CDR2 YFSETQ. Trimming cost V 3 bases and J 5 bases, with 18 bases left between them. The CDR3 covers 15 residues. The CDR3, as DNA: TGCGCCAGCAGCTCGAGGGGGGCTACGAACCACGAGCAGTACTTC. Translated: CASSSRGATNHEQYF.

Many counts were recorded for this clonotype. The genes are TRBV7-2 and TRBJ2-3; D is ambiguous. This CDR3 comprises 13 residues. V shed 3 bases and J shed 4 bases, with 8 bases lying between them. Germline V gene data show CDR1 as SGHTA and CDR2 as FQGNSA. Written as DNA, the CDR3 is TGTGCCAGCAGCTTCAGGTTCCCAGATACGCAGTATTTT. Its translation is CASSFRFPDTQYF.

This clonotype was counted ten times or more. This rearrangement joins TRBV12-3 or TRBV12-4 to TRBJ2-5; D unresolved. The CDR3 runs to 13 residues. V was shortened by 2 bases and J by 2 bases, with 6 bases between the two germline ends. Here the CDR3 reads CASSLNRQETQYF. Here the CDR3 DNA reads TGTGCCAGCAGTTTAAACAGACAAGAGACCCAGTACTTC.

This clonotype showed up many times. This chain uses TRBV15 with TRBJ2-6, with 11 bases identical to TRBD1. Looked up from germline, CDR1 is LNHNV and CDR2 is YYDKDF (reference sequence). The CDR3 runs to 17 residues. The J segment lost 6 bases and the V segment lost 1 base, leaving 5 bases of the junction unmatched. The CDR3 reads CATSRGTGGVVANVLTF. The DNA of the CDR3 is TGTGCCACCAGCAGAGGGACAGGGGGCGTCGTGGCCAACGTCCTGACTTTC.

This clonotype has a handful of counts. V and J are TRBV7-2 and TRBJ2-7; TRBD1 aligns across 8 bases. Trimming removed 3 bases from V and 3 bases from J; junction bases left unmatched: 16. This CDR3 is 18 amino acids long. Germline CDR1 and CDR2: SGHTA and FQGNSA. Here the CDR3 reads CASSFEYIRTGLFYEQYF. DNA for the CDR3: TGTGCCAGCAGCTTCGAGTATATCAGGACAGGGCTTTTCTACGAGCAGTACTTC. Full variable domain (remainder filled in from reference TRBV7-2 and TRBJ2-7): GAGVSQSPSNKVTEKGKDVELRCDPISGHTALYWYRQSLGQGLEFLIYFQGNSAPDKSGLPSDRFSAERTGGSVSTLTIQRTQQEDSAVYLCASSFEYIRTGLFYEQYFGPGTRLTVT.

This clonotype has more than one count but fewer than ten. This chain joins TRBV15 and TRBJ2-2; D remains ambiguous. The ends were cut back, 7 bases at V and 6 bases at J, with 12 bases in the middle. The CDR3 length is 13 residues. CDR1 is LNHNV, CDR2 YYDKDF, per germline (reference sequence). CDR3 residues: CATNANGAGELFF. CDR3 bases: TGTGCCACCAACGCGAATGGTGCCGGGGAGCTGTTTTTT.

The genes are TRBV5-1 and TRBJ2-2; weak D call: TRBD1 (6 bases). The CDR3 has 12 amino acids. Per germline, CDR1 SGHRS and CDR2 YFSETQ. V was cut by 3 bases and J by 8 bases, with 8 bases left in between. The CDR3 region is CASSSDRGELFF. The DNA of the CDR3 is TGCGCCAGCAGCTCGGACAGAGGGGAGCTGTTTTTT. Using reference TRBV5-1 and TRBJ2-2 for the parts outside the CDR3, the full variable domain is KAGVTQTPRYLIKTRGQQVTLSCSPISGHRSVSWYQQTPGQGLQFLFEYFSETQRNKGNFPGRFSGRQFSNSRSEMNVSTLELGDSALYLCASSSDRGELFFGEGSRLTVL.

The chain links TRBV6-2 or TRBV6-3 to TRBJ2-5; 15 bases agree with TRBD2. Germline CDR1 MNHEY, CDR2 SVGEGT. V lost 7 bases, J lost 4 bases, and 10 bases stayed unmatched. The CDR3 has 17 residues. The CDR3 DNA follows: TGTGCCAGCACCCTAGGGACTAGCGGGGGGCCGCGAGAGACCCAGTACTTC. Residues: CASTLGTSGGPRETQYF.

This clonotype was detected ten times or more. V gene TRBV5-1 combines with J gene TRBJ2-2, with TRBD1 identical over 7 bases. Germline lookup yields CDR1 SGHRS and CDR2 YFSETQ. The CDR3 is made up of 14 amino acids. Unmatched junction bases numbered 6, after V lost 7 bases and J lost 3 bases. The chain's CDR3 is CASGTGDYTGELFF. CDR3 DNA: TGCGCCAGCGGCACAGGGGATTACACCGGGGAGCTGTTTTTT.

This clonotype was recorded only once. The CDR3 region is CASSEWSDGYTF. DNA of the CDR3: TGTGCCAGCAGTGAATGGAGCGATGGCTACACCTTC. The chain is built from TRBV2 and TRBJ1-2; D gene unclear. Germline CDR1 and CDR2: SNHLY and FYNNEI. The CDR3 length is 12 residues. V was pared by 2 bases and J by 6 bases, with 7 bases between.

This clonotype was counted at least ten times. The V and J genes are TRBV5-1 and TRBJ2-2; D remains unclear. Germline CDR1 and CDR2: SGHRS and YFSETQ. Trimming took off 0 bases at V and 5 bases at J, with 5 bases between the two ends. The CDR3 consists of 13 residues. The CDR3 here is CASSLGRTGELFF. Written as DNA, the CDR3 is TGCGCCAGCAGCTTGGGAAGGACCGGGGAGCTGTTTTTT.

Many counts were recorded for this clonotype. The J gene is TRBJ2-1, the V gene TRBV6-2 or TRBV6-3, with a weak D call TRBD1 (6 bases). V gave up 7 bases and J gave up 7 bases, with 17 bases separating them. Per germline, CDR1 MNHEY and CDR2 SVGEGT. CDR3 size: 14 residues. The CDR3 coding sequence is TGTGCCAGCACAAACAACAGGGAGCGGAATGAGCAGTTCTTC. It codes for CASTNNRERNEQFF.

The V gene is TRBV27, the J gene TRBJ2-7; tentative D call: TRBD2 (6 bases). The CDR3 consists of 15 residues. With 5 bases removed from V and 0 bases from J, the gap between germline ends came to 14 bases. Germline V lookup: CDR1 MNHEY, CDR2 SMNVEV (reference sequence). CDR3 residues: CASSRRVWCSYEQYV. The CDR3 nucleotides are TGTGCCAGCAGTCGGAGGGTCTGGTGCTCCTACGAGCAGTACGTC.

This clonotype was detected many times. The chain carries TRBV27 and TRBJ1-2; tentatively, D is TRBD1 (5 bases). V was trimmed by 2 bases and J by 0 bases, leaving 13 bases between them. CDR3 size: 16 residues. CDR1 is MNHEY, CDR2 SMNVEV, per germline (reference sequence). The CDR3 DNA sequence: TGTGCCAGCAGTTTAACATCGGGGCTAGCTAACTATGGCTACACCTTC. Encoded protein: CASSLTSGLANYGYTF.

This clonotype came up many times. The CDR3 DNA is TGCAGTGCTAGAACTTCCGGCACAGATACGCAGTATTTT. Its protein is CSARTSGTDTQYF. This chain joins TRBV20-1 and TRBJ2-3; D uncertain. Per germline, CDR1 DFQATT and CDR2 SNEGSKA (reference sequence). V lost 2 bases and J lost 1, with 7 bases in between. CDR3 length equals 13 residues.

This clonotype was recorded a few times. V gene TRBV29-1 combines with J gene TRBJ2-3; no definite D call. The CDR3 consists of 11 residues. Germline loops: CDR1 SQVTM, CDR2 ANQGSEA. Trimming removed 8 bases from V and 1 base from J, with 7 bases in between. In nucleotides, the CDR3 is TGCAGCATCAGAGGCACAGATACGCAGTATTTT. It codes for CSIRGTDTQYF.

This sequence joins TRBV27 and TRBJ2-7; D assignment may be TRBD1 or TRBD2 (6 bases each). This CDR3 contains 14 residues. From germline, CDR1 is MNHEY and CDR2 SMNVEV (reference sequence). V lost 3 bases to trimming and J lost 5 bases, with 14 bases between them. The DNA for the CDR3 is TGTGCCAGCAGTTTCGGGGGCTTCGGCAACGAGCAGTACTTC. It specifies CASSFGGFGNEQYF.

The V call is TRBV5-1, the J call TRBJ1-2; no firm D call. The V gene lost 1 base and the J gene lost 9 bases, with 16 bases spanning the gap. Germline V gene data show CDR1 as SGHRS and CDR2 as YFSETQ. The CDR3 runs 14 residues. The CDR3 DNA reads TGCGCCAGCAGCTTGCGGCCCCGAGGAGGAAGCTACACCTTC. This gives the protein CASSLRPRGGSYTF. The variable domain in full, completed from reference TRBV5-1 and TRBJ1-2, reads KAGVTQTPRYLIKTRGQQVTLSCSPISGHRSVSWYQQTPGQGLQFLFEYFSETQRNKGNFPGRFSGRQFSNSRSEMNVSTLELGDSALYLCASSLRPRGGSYTFGSGTRLTVV.

Only a few counts were recorded for this clonotype. CDR3 residues: CASSFAQGVGEQYV. In DNA form, the CDR3 reads TGTGCCAGCAGTTTTGCACAGGGTGTTGGCGAGCAGTACGTC. This rearrangement joins TRBV12-3 or TRBV12-4 to TRBJ2-7; a weak D match, TRBD1 (6 bases). The V and J ends lost 3 bases and 6 bases respectively, with 15 bases between them. The CDR3 runs 14 residues.